One sample yielded the 27 T cell receptor beta chains listed below, sequenced in a study of immune heterogeneity within non-small cell lung tumors. Template material comprised bulk tumor genomic DNA at 550 to 650 ng per sample. Several spatially distant biopsies were obtained per primary tumor intraoperatively. Patients had untreated, newly diagnosed non-small cell lung cancer and underwent curative surgery. Multiplex PCR was performed with 32 V and 13 J primers, and it amplified TCR beta CDR3. Using its own MiXCR run on the multiplex PCR reads, TCRdb lists one record per CDR3 protein. The table shows about 3,300 distinct CDR3 sequences, with roughly 27% occurring only once. What was sequenced was lung tumor tissue. The receptor source for this set is a man aged 55 to 70 with non-small cell lung cancer.

In its sample, this clonotype ranks as large. The chain couples TRBV11-2 to TRBJ2-7; D remains ambiguous. Germline V gene data show CDR1 as SGHAT and CDR2 as FQNNGV. Trimming took 1 base from V and 2 from J, leaving 15 bases between them. This CDR3 contains 16 residues. The CDR3 spells CASSLVGQSFPYEQYF. In nucleotides, the CDR3 is TGTGCCAGCAGCTTAGTTGGTCAAAGCTTTCCCTACGAGCAGTACTTC.

The rearrangement joins TRBV6-1 to TRBJ2-3; tentative D call: TRBD1 (6 bases). Germline loops: CDR1 MNHNS, CDR2 SASEGT. The CDR3 spans 14 residues. Deletions cut 2 bases from V and 4 bases from J, with 10 bases between. This chain's CDR3 is CASSETHRADTQYF. The DNA for the CDR3 is TGTGCCAGCAGTGAAACCCACAGGGCAGATACGCAGTATTTT.

This clonotype is judged large. V usage is TRBV7-9 and J usage is TRBJ2-7; 12 bases are a match to TRBD2. CDR3 length: 19 residues. Germline lookup yields CDR1 SEHNR and CDR2 FQNEAQ (reference sequence). V shed 3 bases, J shed 0 bases, and the junction held 12 bases outside the gene matches. CDR3 DNA sequence: TGTGCCAGCAGCTTCCGCTCCGGGACTAGCGGGTGGAGCTCCTACGAGCAGTACTTC. This gives the protein CASSFRSGTSGWSSYEQYF.

In this sample, this clonotype is medium-sized. The rearrangement joins TRBV28 to TRBJ2-3, with TRBD2 matching over 7 bases. The CDR3 has 16 residues. Germline V lookup: CDR1 MDHEN, CDR2 SYDVKM. V trimming: 3 bases; J trimming: 3 bases; junction bases outside the gene matches: 9. DNA of the CDR3: TGTGCCAGCAGTTTTTGGGTAACTAGCGCAACAGATACGCAGTATTTT. This encodes CASSFWVTSATDTQYF. Looking up the rest from reference TRBV28 and TRBJ2-3 gives the full variable domain: DVKVTQSSRYLVKRTGEKVFLECVQDMDHENMFWYRQDPGLGLRLIYFSYDVKMKEKGDIPEGYSVSREKKERFSLILESASTNQTSMYLCASSFWVTSATDTQYFGPGTRLTVL.

This clonotype has just a few counts. The rearrangement links TRBV20-1 to TRBJ2-4, with a weak D call TRBD2 (6 bases). CDR1 is DFQATT and CDR2 is SNEGSKA in the germline V gene (reference sequence). The CDR3 has 15 residues. The ends were cut back, 3 bases at V and 0 bases at J, with 12 bases in the middle. DNA for the CDR3: TGCAGTGCTAGCCTGGTAGCGGAAGCCAAAAACATTCAGTACTTC. Protein sequence: CSASLVAEAKNIQYF.

On this clonotype: A much more abundant neighbour one base away suggests this may be a read error. The CDR3 end shows no conserved phenylalanine or tryptophan, and so a read error is likely. The chain has TRBV20-1 and TRBJ2-7; TRBD2 agrees at 9 bases. This CDR3 contains 12 residues. Trimming at V came to 8 bases and at J to 4 bases, leaving 6 bases not matched to a gene. In germline, CDR1 is DFQATT, CDR2 SNEGSKA (reference sequence). The CDR3 loop reads CSSWLAGYEQYL. The CDR3 DNA reads TGCAGTTCTTGGCTAGCGGGATACGAGCAGTACTTA.

This clonotype was detected a few times. The chain couples TRBV6-5 to TRBJ2-1; D may correspond to TRBD1 or TRBD2 (5 bases each). The CDR3 is made up of 14 amino acids. V was cut by 1 base and J by 8 bases, with 12 bases left in between. Germline CDR1 reads MNHEY; CDR2 reads SVGAGI. The CDR3 protein is CASSYLRGEDEQFF. Here the CDR3 DNA reads TGTGCCAGCAGTTACTTAAGAGGGGAAGATGAGCAGTTCTTC.

There are a few counts of this clonotype. The chain recombines TRBV19 with TRBJ2-1; TRBD2 aligns across 8 bases. CDR1 and CDR2 from the germline V gene are LNHDA and SQIVND (reference sequence). The CDR3 length is 16 residues. V lost 2 bases, J lost 3 bases, and 6 bases stayed unmatched. In nucleotides, the CDR3 is TGTGCCAGTAGTATAAGGCGGCTAGCGGGCTACAATGAGCAGTTCTTC. Encoded protein: CASSIRRLAGYNEQFF.

This clonotype was observed a handful of times. The chain has TRBV6-2 or TRBV6-3 and TRBJ2-3, with a tentative D call TRBD2 (5 bases). Germline CDR1 MNHEY, CDR2 SVGEGT. Trimming took 3 bases from V and 1 from J, leaving 14 bases between them. This CDR3 comprises 16 residues. CDR3 sequence reads: CASSYGQRSRTDTQYF. The CDR3 region has the DNA TGTGCCAGCAGTTATGGTCAGCGGTCCCGCACAGATACGCAGTATTTT.

This clonotype came up a few times. This sequence joins TRBV27 and TRBJ1-1; perhaps TRBD1 as D (6 bases). There are 13 residues in the CDR3. Germline V gene sequence: CDR1 MNHEY, CDR2 SMNVEV (reference sequence). The ends were cut back, 5 bases at V and 1 base at J, with 8 bases in the middle. The CDR3 nucleotides read TGTGCCAGCAGTCAACAGGGGAACACTGAAGCTTTCTTT. Translating it yields CASSQQGNTEAFF.

CDR3 amino acids: CASSLNFRDRGYEQYF. The CDR3 nucleotides are TGTGCCAGCAGCTTGAATTTTAGGGACAGGGGCTACGAGCAGTACTTC. The chain links TRBV5-4 to TRBJ2-7; 10 bases align to TRBD1. V was clipped by 1 base and J by 3 bases; unmatched bases: 7. The CDR3 is made up of 16 amino acids. In germline, CDR1 is SGHNT, CDR2 YYREEE (reference sequence).

This clonotype is deemed medium-sized. The chain recombines TRBV11-2 with TRBJ2-7; 8 nucleotides line up with TRBD1. CDR1 and CDR2 (germline): SGHAT, FQNNGV. The CDR3 contains 15 residues. J was trimmed by 5 bases and V by 3 bases; bases with no gene match: 9. The CDR3 is CASSFIQGARNEQYF. The CDR3 DNA reads as TGTGCCAGCAGCTTTATTCAGGGGGCGAGGAACGAGCAGTACTTC.

The V gene is TRBV4-1, the J gene TRBJ2-5, with D perhaps matching TRBD2 (5 bases). Trimming stripped 0 bases from V and 8 bases from J, with 16 bases between. CDR3 length equals 15 residues. Germline CDR1 and CDR2: MGHRA and YSYEKL. CDR3: CASSQEPGRGDTQYF. The CDR3 DNA reads as TGCGCCAGCAGCCAAGAGCCGGGGAGAGGCGATACCCAGTACTTC.

This clonotype was observed a few times. This rearrangement joins TRBV28 to TRBJ1-4; tentative D call: TRBD1 (6 bases). The germline CDR1 and CDR2 sequences are MDHEN and SYDVKM. The CDR3 totals 15 residues. Between the trimmed V and J ends, which lost 8 bases and 1 base, there was a span of 14 bases. DNA of the CDR3: TGTGCCAGCTTGAGGGGGTGGAGAACTAATGAAAAACTGTTTTTT. It codes for CASLRGWRTNEKLFF. The variable domain in full, with the rest retrieved from reference TRBV28 and TRBJ1-4, is DVKVTQSSRYLVKRTGEKVFLECVQDMDHENMFWYRQDPGLGLRLIYFSYDVKMKEKGDIPEGYSVSREKKERFSLILESASTNQTSMYLCASLRGWRTNEKLFFGSGTQLSVL.

For this clonotype: This could be a read error, since a much larger clone is one nucleotide away. This sequence joins TRBV30 and TRBJ1-6; TRBD1 is a possible D gene (5 bases). The CDR3 length is 15 residues. Germline V gene data show CDR1 as GTSNPN and CDR2 as SVGIG (reference sequence). The CDR3 DNA is TGTGCCGGGAGTCGCGCAGGGAGCTATAATTCACCCCTCCACTTT. Its translation: CAGSRAGSYNSPLHF.

This clonotype showed up just a few times. The chain has TRBV11-3 and TRBJ1-1; D not certain. Germline assignment: CDR1 SGHNT and CDR2 YENEEA. V lost 1 base, J lost 0 bases, and 6 bases lay in between. The CDR3 has 14 residues. The CDR3 bases are TGTGCCAGCAGCTTAGGCGGGGTGAACACTGAAGCTTTCTTT. As protein: CASSLGGVNTEAFF.

About this clonotype: A single base separates this from a much larger clone, so it may be a read error. This sequence joins TRBV27 and TRBJ1-2; D call uncertain. The CDR3 is made up of 15 amino acids. Trimming removed 9 bases from V and 5 bases from J, with 22 bases in between. Germline CDR1 MNHEY, CDR2 SMNVEV (reference sequence). CDR3 bases: TGTGCCAGAAGCCAAGGCCCGAGACCGATATATGGCTACACCTTC. Protein sequence: CARSQGPRPIYGYTF.

Concerning this clonotype: A much larger clone is a single base away; this may be a read error. This chain links TRBV15 with TRBJ1-2; 11 bases are a match to TRBD1. The germline V gene encodes CDR1 LNHNV and CDR2 YYDKDF (reference sequence). CDR3 length equals 17 residues. The CDR3 spells CATRRVVGQGVNYGYTF. In DNA, the CDR3 is TGTGCCACCAGGAGAGTGGTGGGACAGGGGGTTAACTATGGCTACACCTTC.

This chain links TRBV3-1 with TRBJ1-1; D uncertain. This CDR3 has 14 amino acids. CDR1 and CDR2 (germline): LGHDT, YNNKEL (reference sequence). The V end was cut by 8 bases, the J end by 0 bases, with 13 bases between. CDR3: CASGAGPLNTEAFF. CDR3 nucleotides: TGTGCCAGCGGCGCAGGACCGCTGAACACTGAAGCTTTCTTT.

This clonotype was picked up one time. Sequence at one end of the junction differs from germline and may be a read error. The chain has TRBV18 and TRBJ2-1; the D is unclear. Germline-derived CDR1 and CDR2 are KGHSH and LQKENI. CDR3 length: 14 amino acids. The CDR3 DNA is TGTGCCAGATCACCCCCTACCGGATCGCATGAGCAGTTCTTC. Protein: CARSPPTGSHEQFF.

The sample holds a few counts of this clonotype. V is TRBV3-1 and J is TRBJ1-6, with 7 bases that match TRBD1. The CDR3 is made up of 13 amino acids. CDR1 is LGHDT and CDR2 is YNNKEL in the germline V gene (reference sequence). V was pared by 8 bases and J by 10 bases, with 8 bases of the junction left unmatched. The DNA of the CDR3 is TGTGCCAGCCAAGAGGGGGCCAGATCACCCCTCCACTTT. This encodes CASQEGARSPLHF.

The V gene is TRBV27, the J gene TRBJ2-3, with D possibly being TRBD1 or TRBD2 (5 bases each). The CDR3 has 11 residues. Per the germline V gene, CDR1 is MNHEY and CDR2 is SMNVEV (reference sequence). V gave up 4 bases and J gave up 7 bases, with 6 bases separating them. The CDR3 region is CASSSGHTQYF. CDR3 DNA sequence: TGTGCCAGCAGTTCGGGGCATACGCAGTATTTT.

The V and J genes are TRBV27 and TRBJ2-3; D may be TRBD2 (5 bases). V was cut by 5 bases and J by 3 bases, with 15 bases left in between. The CDR3 runs to 15 residues. Germline lookup yields CDR1 MNHEY and CDR2 SMNVEV (reference sequence). CDR3 in amino acids: CASSVLGIKTDTQYF. The CDR3 DNA is TGTGCCAGCAGTGTGCTCGGGATTAAAACAGATACGCAGTATTTT.

The rearrangement links TRBV29-1 to TRBJ2-2; 10 nucleotides agree with TRBD2. Germline V gene sequence: CDR1 SQVTM, CDR2 ANQGSEA. Trimming took 4 bases from V and 0 from J; bases not matched to a gene: 8. This CDR3 has 17 amino acids. CDR3 loop: CSVAPSGSSSNTGELFF. CDR3 sequence (DNA): TGCAGCGTTGCCCCTAGCGGGAGTTCATCGAACACCGGGGAGCTGTTTTTT.

This clonotype is judged medium-sized. The J gene is TRBJ2-7, the V gene TRBV19, with D possibly matching TRBD1 (6 bases). The V end was cut by 9 bases, the J end by 3 bases, with 15 bases between. CDR3 size: 13 residues. In germline, CDR1 is LNHDA, CDR2 SQIVND (reference sequence). The DNA of the CDR3 is TGTGCCAGACGGGACAAGATATACTACGAGCAGTACTTC. Its protein product is CARRDKIYYEQYF.

The sample holds a few counts of this clonotype. The chain couples TRBV3-1 to TRBJ2-3, with TRBD1 matching 8 bases. V lost 4 bases and J lost 2; bases outside the gene matches: 8. CDR1 is LGHDT, CDR2 YNNKEL, per germline (reference sequence). This CDR3 has 16 residues. CDR3 protein: CASSRPWTGTTDTQYF. Here the CDR3 DNA reads TGTGCCAGCAGCCGCCCTTGGACAGGGACCACAGATACGCAGTATTTT.

This clonotype was recorded a few times. The CDR3 sequence: CASSLVETQYF. In DNA form, the CDR3 reads TGTGCCAGCAGCTTAGTGGAGACCCAGTACTTC. The rearrangement uses TRBV11-2 and TRBJ2-5; the D is unclear. This CDR3 contains 11 residues. Germline V gene lookup returns CDR1 SGHAT and CDR2 FQNNGV. V was cut by 1 base and J by 5 bases, with 2 bases left in between.